A selection of T cell receptor beta chains follows, all from one sample in a study of blood T cell repertoires in COVID-19. Repertoires were generated with immunoSEQ multiplex PCR, while TCRdb's copy carries only in-frame clones and drops some. Of approximately 300,000 clones listed, around 87% are singletons. Sequencing was carried out using peripheral blood. These receptors originate from a woman between 45 and 65 years old with active or convalescent COVID-19. Both conserved end residues are part of each CDR3. The D gene is left open where the match is weak. Size is stated for part of the rows, as once, few or many counts, or as a class when the clone is expanded.

j_call,d_call,clone_size,v_call,cdr3_aa,cdr3_nt
TRBJ2-7,TRBD1,.,TRBV29-1,CSVEKRQGRVEQYF,TGCAGCGTTGAAAAAAGACAGGGCAGGGTCGAGCAGTACTTC
TRBJ1-5,.,.,TRBV28,CASFDRPNQPQHF,TGTGCCAGCTTTGACAGACCTAATCAGCCCCAGCATTTT
TRBJ2-2,TRBD2,.,TRBV11-2,CASSFTGGDTGELFF,TGTGCCAGCAGCTTTACGGGGGGGGACACCGGGGAGCTGTTTTTT
TRBJ2-7,TRBD2,.,TRBV27,CASSLTGRVYEQYF,TGTGCCAGCAGTTTAACCGGGAGGGTTTACGAGCAGTACTTC
TRBJ1-4,.,.,TRBV5-5,CASSLGRTATNEKLFF,TGTGCCAGCAGCTTGGGCCGGACAGCAACTAATGAAAAACTGTTTTTT
TRBJ1-2,.,.,TRBV28,CASKYEGIYGYTF,TGTGCCAGCAAATATGAGGGCATCTATGGCTACACCTTC
TRBJ2-3,.,.,TRBV11-3,CASSPVAGLTDTQYF,TGTGCCAGCAGCCCGGTCGCGGGGCTCACAGATACGCAGTATTTT
TRBJ2-1,TRBD2,.,TRBV4-1,CASSQGTSNEQFF,TGCGCCAGCAGCCAAGGGACTAGCAATGAGCAGTTCTTC
TRBJ1-3,TRBD1,once,TRBV30,CAWSPGGSGNTIYF,TGTGCCTGGAGTCCAGGGGGCAGCGGAAACACCATATATTTT
TRBJ1-4,TRBD1,.,TRBV7-9,CASRPWTGGDEKLFF,TGTGCCAGCAGACCATGGACAGGAGGCGATGAAAAACTGTTTTTT
TRBJ2-1,TRBD2,.,TRBV6-2/TRBV6-3,CASSYPERERNEQFF,TGTGCCAGCAGTTACCCTGAGCGGGAGCGGAATGAGCAGTTCTTC
TRBJ1-3,TRBD1,.,TRBV5-1,CASSLARDRDENTIYF,TGCGCCAGCAGCCTCGCCCGGGACAGGGATGAAAACACCATATATTTT
TRBJ1-1,TRBD1,.,TRBV30,CAWSSQGAAFF,TGTGCCTGGAGTTCTCAGGGGGCGGCTTTCTTT
TRBJ2-7,.,few,TRBV7-8,CASSPGLSEQYF,TGTGCCAGCAGCCCAGGGCTTTCCGAGCAGTACTTC
TRBJ1-2,.,.,TRBV7-2,CASSPQYMFNYGYTF,TGTGCCAGCAGCCCTCAGTACATGTTTAACTATGGCTACACCTTC
TRBJ2-3,.,.,TRBV29-1,CSVEGSRAPASTDTQYF,TGCAGCGTTGAAGGGAGCCGAGCGCCTGCTAGCACAGATACGCAGTATTTT
TRBJ2-1,TRBD2,.,TRBV6-5,CASSYRASGRGEQFF,TGTGCCAGCAGTTATCGGGCTAGCGGGAGGGGAGAGCAGTTCTTC
TRBJ2-1,.,.,TRBV21-1,CASSKDCARTGNEQFF,TGTGCCAGCAGCAAAGATTGTGCTCGGACAGGGAATGAGCAGTTCTTC
TRBJ2-2,TRBD2,.,TRBV2,CASSEVTSSAGELFF,TGTGCCAGCAGTGAAGTGACTAGCTCAGCCGGGGAGCTGTTTTTT
TRBJ1-1,TRBD1,.,TRBV18,CASSPTQGASTEAFF,TGTGCCAGCTCACCAACACAGGGGGCAAGCACTGAAGCTTTCTTT
TRBJ1-1,.,.,TRBV20-1,CSARELTEAFF,TGCAGTGCTAGAGAACTAACCGAAGCTTTCTTT